The TCR beta chain under discussion was sequenced for a study of CD8+ T cells in alopecia areata. Overall study: Percent affected scalp area, the SALT score, rated treated patients' severity.

This clone has a handful of counts. Its matching antigen is unknown. Study-level findings and limits: The study found that many expanded lesional clones persisted in scalp and blood during tofacitinib.

Trimming removed 2 bases from V and 4 bases from J, with 14 bases in between. The CDR3 sequence is 15 residues long. Germline V CDR1 and CDR2: SQVTM, ANQGSEA. Treatment meaning: oral pan-JAK inhibitor, 5-10 mg twice daily. The study team obtained lesional scalp punch biopsies and peripheral blood from alopecia areata patients. Sequencing relied on a cDNA template that was reverse transcribed from extracted RNA. Only in-frame clones appear in the TCRdb table, and some are missing; sequencing was by immunoSEQ multiplex PCR. The sample shows about 100,000 clones, about 61% of them seen only once. The input for sequencing was CD8+ T cells sorted from blood, taken between weeks 55 and 65, from a patient treated with tofacitinib. This rearrangement joins TRBV29-1 to TRBJ2-2, with D uncertain. The receptor comes from a human donor with alopecia areata. CDR3 loop: CSVEPLEGFTGELFF. The DNA of the CDR3 is TGCAGCGTTGAACCTCTGGAAGGGTTCACCGGGGAGCTGTTTTTT.